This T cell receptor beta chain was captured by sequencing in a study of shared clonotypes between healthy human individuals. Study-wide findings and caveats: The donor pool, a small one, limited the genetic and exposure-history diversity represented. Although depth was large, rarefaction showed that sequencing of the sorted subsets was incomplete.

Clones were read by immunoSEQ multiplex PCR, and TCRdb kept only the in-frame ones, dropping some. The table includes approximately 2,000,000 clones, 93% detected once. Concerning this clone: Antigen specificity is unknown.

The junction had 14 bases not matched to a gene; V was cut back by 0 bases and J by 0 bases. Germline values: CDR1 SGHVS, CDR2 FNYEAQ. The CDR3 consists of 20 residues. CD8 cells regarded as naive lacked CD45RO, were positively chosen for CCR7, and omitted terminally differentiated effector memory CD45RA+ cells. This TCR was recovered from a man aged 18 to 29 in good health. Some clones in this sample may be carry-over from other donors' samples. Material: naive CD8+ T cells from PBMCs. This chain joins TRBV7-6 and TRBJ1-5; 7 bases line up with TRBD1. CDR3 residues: CASSLALAGGALYSNQPQHF. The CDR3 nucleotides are TGTGCCAGCAGCTTAGCCTTGGCAGGGGGAGCCCTTTATAGCAATCAGCCCCAGCATTTT.